The sequence of this TCR beta chain was determined in a study of blood T cell repertoires in COVID-19. Across the study: Researchers got acute and convalescent COVID-19 samples from the United States, Italy and Spain. Sources were T cells, B-cell-depleted T cells, or PBMCs; the material itself was cDNA or gDNA.

The V and J ends lost 4 bases and 2 bases, in that order; junction bases with no gene match: 6. In germline, CDR1 is LGHDT, CDR2 YNNKEL (reference sequence). The CDR3 runs 15 residues. Original methodology: For nucleated cells, counts were estimated from reference gene primer amplification. The repertoire was sequenced with immunoSEQ multiplex PCR; TCRdb's copy has only in-frame clones and lacks some. V, J and clone size were drawn from that table, and D and trimming were deduced from the DNA. The sample contains some 200,000 clones, around four fifths of which appear only once. The sequenced sample was peripheral blood. The chain uses TRBV3-1 (or the pseudogene TRBV3-2) and TRBJ2-7; 9 nucleotides match TRBD2. The sequence was collected from a woman in her thirties or forties with acute or convalescent COVID-19. The CDR3 region has the DNA TGTGCCAGCAGCCCCAGTGGCGGGAGGGCCTACGAGCAGTACTTC. Its protein product is CASSPSGGRAYEQYF.